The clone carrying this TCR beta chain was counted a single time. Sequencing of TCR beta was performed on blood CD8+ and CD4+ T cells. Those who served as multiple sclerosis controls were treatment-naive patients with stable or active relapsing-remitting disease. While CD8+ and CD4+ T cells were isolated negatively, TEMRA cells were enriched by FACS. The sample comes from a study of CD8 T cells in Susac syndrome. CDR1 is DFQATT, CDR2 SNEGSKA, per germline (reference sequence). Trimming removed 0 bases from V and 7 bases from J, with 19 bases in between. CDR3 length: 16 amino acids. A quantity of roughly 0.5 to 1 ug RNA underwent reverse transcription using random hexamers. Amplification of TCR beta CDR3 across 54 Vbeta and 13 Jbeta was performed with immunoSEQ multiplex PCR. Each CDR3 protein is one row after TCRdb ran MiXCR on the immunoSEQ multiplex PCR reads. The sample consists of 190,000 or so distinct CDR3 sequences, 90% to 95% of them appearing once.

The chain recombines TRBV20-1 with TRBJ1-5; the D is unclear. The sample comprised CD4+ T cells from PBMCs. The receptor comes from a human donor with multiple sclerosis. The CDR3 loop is CSARDFKVGPDQPQHF. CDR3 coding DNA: TGCAGTGCTAGAGATTTTAAGGTCGGGCCAGACCAGCCCCAGCATTTT.